The clone carrying this T cell receptor (beta chain) was seen at least ten times. This sample is drawn from a study of human T cells and chemical hapten exposure. TCRdb independently ran MiXCR on the RACE reads; one entry per CDR3 protein. The profile shows approximately 90,000 distinct CDR3 sequences, roughly 10% of them singletons. The time point was: patch test 1, 2 weeks after DPC sensitization. Specified treatment: therapeutic diphenylcyclopropenone sensitization with weekly scalp DPC. The clonotype originates from a man aged 35-49 years with alopecia areata. Some clones in this sample may be carry-over from other donors' samples. Sequenced here: whole blood, sampled in connection with sensitization to the hapten diphenylcyclopropenone (DPC).

DNA of the CDR3: TGCAGCGTCGCCATTACAGGGGAGGACACTGAAGCTTTCTTT. Its protein is CSVAITGEDTEAFF. This chain connects TRBV29-1 to TRBJ1-1; 7 nucleotides align to TRBD1. The germline V gene has CDR1 SQVTM and CDR2 ANQGSEA. The CDR3 has 14 amino acids. V lost 6 bases and J lost 3; bases outside the gene matches: 10.